Each of the 21 T cell receptor beta chains below was sequenced from the same sample in a study of CD8+CD57+ T cells in acquired aplastic anemia. Researchers used genomic DNA as the template to profile TCR beta VDJ and CDR3. One entry per CDR3 protein, called by TCRdb with MiXCR from the reads. Of about 190,000 distinct CDR3 sequences in the sample, around 66% were seen once. Material for sequencing was sorted CD4+, CD8+, or CD8+CD57+ T cells (not recorded which) from PBMCs. These receptors came from a human donor with severe aplastic anemia or a healthy control (not recorded which).

The chain has TRBV10-3 and TRBJ1-2; perhaps TRBD1 as D (6 bases). V dropped 9 bases and J dropped 4 bases, with 9 bases sitting between them. This CDR3 region has 11 residues. In germline, CDR1 is ENHRY, CDR2 SYGVKD. The CDR3 DNA is TGTGCCATACAGGGTACCTATGGCTACACCTTC. Amino acids: CAIQGTYGYTF.

This clonotype turned up a few times. This chain connects TRBV15 to TRBJ2-3; TRBD1 might be the D (6 bases). With 0 bases removed from V and 0 bases from J, the gap between germline ends came to 10 bases. CDR3 size: 16 residues. Germline values: CDR1 LNHNV, CDR2 YYDKDF (reference sequence). The CDR3: CATSRDRRGSTDTQYF. DNA for the CDR3: TGTGCCACCAGCAGAGATCGAAGGGGGAGCACAGATACGCAGTATTTT.

Concerning this clonotype: Here the CDR3 omits its conserved ending phenylalanine or tryptophan, so a read error is the likely source. The chain carries TRBV2 and TRBJ2-2; D unclear. Germline lookup yields CDR1 SNHLY and CDR2 FYNNEI. With 7 bases removed from V and 2 bases from J, the gap between germline ends came to 11 bases. The CDR3 sequence is 14 residues long. CDR3 sequence: CASIGQSNTGELFS. The CDR3 DNA sequence: TGTGCCAGCATAGGGCAGTCCAACACCGGGGAGCTGTTTTCT.

Comments on this clonotype: This could be a read error, since a much larger clone is one nucleotide away. J is TRBJ2-1 and V is TRBV7-9; 7 bases are a match to TRBD2. Germline CDR1 is SEHNR and CDR2 is FQNEAQ (reference sequence). This CDR3 is 15 amino acids long. CDR3 DNA: TGCGCCGGCAGCCTCCTGGCGGGGGAATACAATGAGCAGTTCTTC. It specifies CAGSLLAGEYNEQFF.

V and J are TRBV7-9 and TRBJ2-7; 7 nucleotides match TRBD2. Germline-derived CDR1 and CDR2 are SEHNR and FQNEAQ (reference sequence). The V and J ends lost 4 bases and 3 bases, in that order; junction bases with no gene match: 9. This CDR3 is built from 15 residues. The CDR3 reads CASSSRAGILYEQYF. CDR3 in DNA: TGTGCCAGCAGCTCGCGAGCGGGGATCCTCTACGAGCAGTACTTC.

This clonotype was seen many times. The chain joins TRBV19 to TRBJ1-1; the D gene is possibly TRBD1 (5 bases). V was shortened by 0 bases and J by 0 bases, with 20 bases between the two germline ends. The CDR3 is 19 amino acids. Per the germline V gene, CDR1 is LNHDA and CDR2 is SQIVND (reference sequence). This CDR3 reads CASSIDEGTGALLNTEAFF. The CDR3 DNA is TGTGCCAGTAGTATAGATGAGGGCACCGGGGCCCTATTGAACACTGAAGCTTTCTTT.

The chain combines TRBV25-1 with TRBJ2-5; 9 bases match TRBD1. From germline, CDR1 is MGHDK and CDR2 SYGVNS. The CDR3 loop spans 17 amino acids. With V trimmed by 4 bases and J by 5 bases, 14 bases remained unmatched. CDR3: CASSVSLGQGPGETQYF. DNA for the CDR3: TGTGCCAGCAGTGTATCCCTGGGACAGGGTCCTGGGGAGACCCAGTACTTC.

V usage is TRBV7-8 and J usage is TRBJ1-4; D is possibly TRBD1 (5 bases). Trimming stripped 5 bases from V and 8 bases from J, with 27 bases between. Germline CDR1 reads SGHVS; CDR2 reads FQNEAQ. The CDR3 has 18 residues. The CDR3 nucleotides are TGTGCCAGCAGCCTGCGAACCCATCACCGCCGGGGGAACGAAAAACTGTTTTTT. Translation: CASSLRTHHRRGNEKLFF.

The rearrangement links TRBV7-3 to TRBJ2-3, with 11 positions matching TRBD2. CDR1 is SGHTA, CDR2 FQGTGA, per germline. The V and J ends lost 9 bases and 0 bases, in that order; junction bases with no gene match: 8. This CDR3 region has 16 residues. The CDR3: CASSISGGASTDTQYF. As DNA, the CDR3 is TGTGCCAGTAGTATTAGCGGGGGGGCGAGCACAGATACGCAGTATTTT.

This chain joins TRBV14 and TRBJ1-2, with no clear D. CDR1 and CDR2 (germline): SGHDN, FVKESK. The ends were cut back, 4 bases at V and 1 base at J, with 7 bases in the middle. There are 13 residues in the CDR3. The CDR3 loop reads CASSRDNNYGYTF. In DNA form, the CDR3 reads TGTGCCAGCAGCCGAGACAATAACTATGGCTACACCTTC.

The chain recombines TRBV7-3 with TRBJ2-7; the D gene could be TRBD1 or TRBD2 (6 bases each). V was shortened by 3 bases and J by 6 bases, with 12 bases between the two germline ends. The CDR3 is 13 amino acids. In germline, CDR1 is SGHTA, CDR2 FQGTGA. CDR3 amino acids: CASSFSRGAEQYF. DNA of the CDR3: TGTGCCAGCAGCTTCTCGAGGGGGGCCGAGCAGTACTTC.

This clonotype was found a few times. CDR3 sequence (DNA): TGTGCCAGCAGCGACACCGGTGGCGGCGGAGCCTATCAGCCCCAGCATTTT. Its protein is CASSDTGGGGAYQPQHF. The chain uses TRBV7-8 and TRBJ1-5; D unclear. Trimming removed 5 bases at V and 5 bases at J, with 22 bases between. The CDR3 length is 17 residues. CDR1 and CDR2 (germline): SGHVS, FQNEAQ.

The gene calls are TRBV20-1 and TRBJ1-2; the D gene is possibly TRBD1 (5 bases). The CDR3 has 14 residues. V was trimmed by 5 bases and J by 3 bases, leaving 16 bases between them. Germline CDR1 and CDR2: DFQATT and SNEGSKA (reference sequence). The CDR3 bases are TGCAGTGCTGACCCGAGAGGGACCGACTATGGCTACACCTTC. Translating it yields CSADPRGTDYGYTF.

This clonotype has only a few counts. This chain links TRBV7-9 with TRBJ2-4; D is perhaps TRBD2 (5 bases). The CDR3 length is 16 residues. Germline V gene lookup returns CDR1 SEHNR and CDR2 FQNEAQ (reference sequence). The ends were cut back, 0 bases at V and 0 bases at J, with 9 bases in the middle. CDR3 sequence (DNA): TGTGCCAGCAGCTTAGCCCTGGGAGTAGCCAAAAACATTCAGTACTTC. Encoded protein: CASSLALGVAKNIQYF.

The chain combines TRBV10-3 with TRBJ2-3; tentative D call: TRBD2 (7 bases). This CDR3 spans 15 amino acids. V lost 11 bases and J lost 2, with 20 bases in between. CDR1 is ENHRY, CDR2 SYGVKD, per germline. This CDR3 reads CAVGTGGPSTDTQYF. The CDR3 DNA reads as TGTGCCGTCGGAACGGGGGGCCCTTCCACAGATACGCAGTATTTT.

This chain joins TRBV20-1 and TRBJ2-7; D ambiguous. The germline V gene has CDR1 DFQATT and CDR2 SNEGSKA (reference sequence). With 5 bases removed from V and 6 bases from J, the gap between germline ends came to 11 bases. CDR3 length: 11 residues. CDR3 nucleotides: TGCAGTGCTTCATCCGGCGCCGAGCAGTACTTC. Protein sequence: CSASSGAEQYF.

The gene calls are TRBV4-2 and TRBJ1-6, with unresolved D. V dropped 0 bases and J dropped 5 bases, with 11 bases sitting between them. Per germline, CDR1 LGHNA and CDR2 YNFKEQ. There are 16 residues in the CDR3. CDR3 DNA sequence: TGTGCCAGCAGCCAAGATACGTTGGTGAATAATTCACCCCTCCACTTT. Protein product: CASSQDTLVNNSPLHF.

This chain connects TRBV25-1 to TRBJ2-4; D possibly matches TRBD1 or TRBD2 (5 bases each). The CDR3 is made up of 15 amino acids. Trimming took off 9 bases at V and 7 bases at J, with 22 bases between the two ends. Germline V CDR1 and CDR2: MGHDK, SYGVNS. This CDR3 is CASSTAGSGTNIQYF. CDR3 DNA: TGTGCCAGTAGTACAGCCGGTTCCGGGACCAACATTCAGTACTTC.

This clonotype was counted between two and nine times. This sequence may be a read error, since a much larger clone differs from it by one base. This chain joins TRBV7-2 and TRBJ2-7; D is unresolved. CDR1 is SGHTA, CDR2 FQGNSA, per germline. CDR3 length: 16 amino acids. CDR3 bases: TGTGCCAGCAGCTTAGAGTGGTTAGGGAACTCCTACGAGCGGTACTTC. Its protein product is CASSLEWLGNSYERYF. The full variable domain, with the rest looked up from reference TRBV7-2 and TRBJ2-7, is GAGVSQSPSNKVTEKGKDVELRCDPISGHTALYWYRQSLGQGLEFLIYFQGNSAPDKSGLPSDRFSAERTGGSVSTLTIQRTQQEDSAVYLCASSLEWLGNSYERYFGPGTRLTVT.

The CDR3 region has the DNA TGCAGTGCTCTCACAGGGTTTCGAGTAGGCTACACCTTC. Translation gives CSALTGFRVGYTF. The genes are TRBV20-1 and TRBJ1-2, with D maybe TRBD1 (6 bases). The V gene lost 5 bases and the J gene lost 8 bases, with 18 bases spanning the gap. The CDR3 runs to 13 residues. Germline values: CDR1 DFQATT, CDR2 SNEGSKA (reference sequence).

V and J are TRBV3-1 and TRBJ2-2, with D tentatively TRBD1 (6 bases). The V gene lost 3 bases and the J gene lost 5 bases, with 25 bases spanning the gap. CDR1 and CDR2 (germline): LGHDT, YNNKEL (reference sequence). This CDR3 comprises 19 residues. The CDR3 is CASSHGMQGTLKLTGELFF. The DNA for the CDR3 is TGTGCCAGCAGCCATGGTATGCAGGGGACACTGAAGCTTACCGGGGAGCTGTTTTTT.